Listed below are T cell receptor beta chains from one sample, sequenced in a study of blood T cell repertoires in COVID-19. Sequencing used immunoSEQ multiplex PCR; TCRdb keeps in-frame clones, though not all of them. The data show approximately 170,000 clones, roughly 85% seen once. The material sequenced was PBMCs or T cells enriched from blood (not recorded which). The source is a woman between 50 and 59 years old who had recovered from COVID-19. CDR3s include the opening cysteine and the closing phenylalanine or tryptophan. The order of the fields is V gene, D gene, clone size, J gene, CDR3 protein, CDR3 DNA. The D gene is left open where the match is weak. The size of a clone is reported for some rows only, either as once, few or many, or as a class for expanded clones.

V: TRBV19; D: TRBD1; size: NA; J: TRBJ2-6; CDR3: CASSKGTGGAGANVLTF; DNA: TGTGCCAGTAGTAAAGGGACAGGGGGCGCTGGGGCCAACGTCCTGACTTTC
V: TRBV7-6; D: NA; size: NA; J: TRBJ1-1; CDR3: CASSLAHTNTEAFF; DNA: TGTGCCAGCAGCTTAGCCCACACCAACACTGAAGCTTTCTTT
V: TRBV9; D: TRBD2; size: NA; J: TRBJ2-4; CDR3: CASSPGSGVIQYF; DNA: TGTGCCAGCAGCCCGGGGAGCGGGGTCATTCAGTACTTC
V: TRBV7-9; D: NA; size: NA; J: TRBJ1-5; CDR3: CASSLEDLRGPNQPQHF; DNA: TGTGCCAGCAGCTTAGAGGATCTGCGGGGCCCCAATCAGCCCCAGCATTTT
V: TRBV4-3; D: TRBD1; size: NA; J: TRBJ1-5; CDR3: CASSQGPLGQGNQPQHF; DNA: TGCGCCAGCAGCCAAGGGCCCTTGGGACAGGGCAATCAGCCCCAGCATTTT
V: TRBV20-1; D: NA; size: once; J: TRBJ2-5; CDR3: CSYLRAETQYF; DNA: TGCAGCTACCTCAGGGCAGAGACCCAGTACTTC
V: TRBV15; D: TRBD1; size: NA; J: TRBJ2-6; CDR3: CATSRDKGTGEPGANVLTF; DNA: TGTGCCACCAGCCGAGACAAAGGGACAGGGGAGCCTGGGGCCAACGTCCTGACTTTC
V: TRBV7-8; D: NA; size: NA; J: TRBJ1-4; CDR3: CASSLGSVGKLFF; DNA: TGTGCCAGCAGCTTAGGGTCGGTTGGAAAACTGTTTTTT
V: TRBV6-5; D: TRBD2; size: NA; J: TRBJ2-3; CDR3: CASRGSGTDTQYF; DNA: TGTGCCAGCCGCGGGAGCGGCACAGATACGCAGTATTTT
V: TRBV7-6; D: NA; size: NA; J: TRBJ2-5; CDR3: CASSFKAGLGETQYF; DNA: TGTGCCAGCAGCTTTAAGGCAGGACTCGGGGAGACCCAGTACTTC
V: TRBV5-1; D: NA; size: NA; J: TRBJ1-1; CDR3: CASSPVQGSMVRAFF; DNA: TGCGCCAGCAGCCCCGTACAGGGATCAATGGTGCGGGCTTTCTTT
V: TRBV6-4; D: NA; size: few; J: TRBJ1-1; CDR3: CASSDGGEGTEAFF; DNA: TGTGCCAGCAGTGACGGGGGGGAAGGGACTGAAGCTTTCTTT
V: TRBV5-5; D: NA; size: NA; J: TRBJ1-6; CDR3: CASSLRDYSPLHF; DNA: TGTGCCAGCAGCTTGCGGGATTATTCACCCCTCCACTTT
V: TRBV12-5; D: NA; size: NA; J: TRBJ1-2; CDR3: CASGFRGRGYTF; DNA: TGTGCTAGTGGTTTTCGGGGTCGGGGCTACACCTTC
V: TRBV7-8; D: TRBD1; size: NA; J: TRBJ1-5; CDR3: CASSPADRADQPQHF; DNA: TGTGCCAGCAGCCCAGCGGACAGGGCGGATCAGCCCCAGCATTTT
V: TRBV4-1; D: TRBD2; size: NA; J: TRBJ2-2; CDR3: CASSQGAGGPGTGELFF; DNA: TGCGCCAGCAGCCAAGGCGCGGGGGGGCCTGGGACCGGGGAGCTGTTTTTT
V: TRBV19; D: TRBD1; size: NA; J: TRBJ1-5; CDR3: CASSTWGQGNQPQHF; DNA: TGTGCCAGTAGTACCTGGGGACAGGGGAATCAGCCCCAGCATTTT
V: TRBV12-3/TRBV12-4; D: NA; size: NA; J: TRBJ2-4; CDR3: CASRLQAGIQYF; DNA: TGTGCCAGCAGGTTACAGGCGGGGATTCAGTACTTC
V: TRBV10-2; D: NA; size: NA; J: TRBJ2-3; CDR3: CASSGPDGGGTDTQYF; DNA: TGCGCCAGCAGTGGTCCGGATGGGGGCGGGACAGATACGCAGTATTTT
V: TRBV28; D: TRBD1; size: NA; J: TRBJ1-4; CDR3: CASSLGLQGAGEKLFF; DNA: TGTGCCAGCAGTTTAGGGCTACAGGGGGCGGGTGAAAAACTGTTTTTT
V: TRBV28; D: NA; size: NA; J: TRBJ2-4; CDR3: CASSAQQWSVGKNIQYF; DNA: TGTGCCAGCAGTGCCCAACAGTGGTCCGTAGGCAAAAACATTCAGTACTTC
V: TRBV15; D: NA; size: NA; J: TRBJ1-1; CDR3: CATSSLGYEAFF; DNA: TGTGCCACCAGCTCACTAGGGTATGAAGCTTTCTTT
V: TRBV6-1; D: TRBD1; size: NA; J: TRBJ1-2; CDR3: CASSEPGQGLWGYTF; DNA: TGTGCCAGCAGTGAACCGGGACAGGGTTTATGGGGCTACACCTTC
V: TRBV4-1; D: TRBD2; size: NA; J: TRBJ2-1; CDR3: CASSQELAGNYNEQFF; DNA: TGCGCCAGCAGCCAGGAGCTAGCGGGAAATTACAATGAGCAGTTCTTC
V: TRBV6-5; D: TRBD1; size: NA; J: TRBJ1-3; CDR3: CASSSGQATIYF; DNA: TGTGCCAGCAGTTCCGGACAGGCAACCATATATTTT
V: TRBV19; D: NA; size: NA; J: TRBJ1-5; CDR3: CASRKGTVNQPQHF; DNA: TGTGCCAGTAGAAAAGGCACAGTCAATCAGCCCCAGCATTTT
V: TRBV30; D: TRBD2; size: NA; J: TRBJ2-3; CDR3: CACIQRGDYSTDTQYF; DNA: TGTGCCTGTATCCAGCGGGGCGATTACAGCACAGATACGCAGTATTTT
V: TRBV29-1; D: NA; size: once; J: TRBJ2-4; CDR3: CSATLDRKVQYF; DNA: TGCAGCGCGACACTAGATCGTAAGGTTCAGTACTTC
V: TRBV11-3; D: NA; size: NA; J: TRBJ1-1; CDR3: CASSRGHLGNTEAFF; DNA: TGTGCCAGCAGCAGAGGACACCTTGGTAACACTGAAGCTTTCTTT
V: TRBV19; D: TRBD1; size: NA; J: TRBJ1-5; CDR3: CASSPRKGDRRYQPQHF; DNA: TGTGCCAGTAGTCCCCGGAAAGGGGACAGGCGGTATCAGCCCCAGCATTTT
V: TRBV3-1/TRBV3-2; D: NA; size: NA; J: TRBJ1-3; CDR3: CASSPNSGISGNTIYF; DNA: TGTGCCAGCAGTCCAAATTCAGGGATCTCTGGAAACACCATATATTTT
V: TRBV11-2; D: NA; size: NA; J: TRBJ2-1; CDR3: CASSLDSGPYNEQFF; DNA: TGTGCCAGCAGCTTAGATAGCGGACCCTACAATGAGCAGTTCTTC
V: TRBV5-1; D: NA; size: NA; J: TRBJ1-5; CDR3: CASSLGVEGAGQPQHF; DNA: TGCGCCAGCAGCTTGGGTGTTGAGGGCGCGGGTCAGCCCCAGCATTTT
V: TRBV12-3/TRBV12-4; D: NA; size: few; J: TRBJ1-1; CDR3: CASSGGEAFF; DNA: TGTGCCAGCAGTGGGGGCGAAGCTTTCTTT
V: TRBV7-2; D: NA; size: NA; J: TRBJ2-1; CDR3: CASSSTPPSQFF; DNA: TGTGCCAGCAGCTCTACGCCACCTAGTCAGTTCTTC
V: TRBV6-5; D: TRBD1; size: NA; J: TRBJ1-4; CDR3: CASRGPGTGNEKLFF; DNA: TGTGCCAGCAGGGGGCCGGGGACAGGGAATGAAAAACTGTTTTTT
V: TRBV29-1; D: NA; size: NA; J: TRBJ1-2; CDR3: CSVDPQGPYGYTF; DNA: TGCAGCGTTGATCCCCAGGGTCCCTATGGCTACACCTTC
V: TRBV2; D: NA; size: NA; J: TRBJ1-5; CDR3: CASRADYQPQHF; DNA: TGTGCCAGCAGGGCAGATTATCAGCCCCAGCATTTT
V: TRBV5-5; D: TRBD1; size: few; J: TRBJ1-5; CDR3: CASSPTRDSLKNQPQHF; DNA: TGTGCCAGCAGCCCCACACGGGACAGTCTTAAAAATCAGCCCCAGCATTTT
V: TRBV6-6; D: TRBD1; size: NA; J: TRBJ1-2; CDR3: CASSTGQAAIYGYTF; DNA: TGTGCCAGCAGTACGGGACAGGCCGCTATCTATGGCTACACCTTC
V: TRBV29-1; D: TRBD1; size: NA; J: TRBJ1-2; CDR3: CSARSGQDNYGYTF; DNA: TGCAGCGCTCGTTCGGGACAGGATAACTATGGCTACACCTTC
V: TRBV9; D: TRBD2; size: NA; J: TRBJ2-1; CDR3: CASSVGSGGYNEQFF; DNA: TGTGCCAGCAGCGTAGGAAGCGGGGGTTACAATGAGCAGTTCTTC
V: TRBV6-5; D: TRBD1; size: NA; J: TRBJ1-2; CDR3: CASRRQGEDGYTF; DNA: TGTGCCAGCAGGCGCCAGGGGGAGGATGGCTACACCTTC
V: TRBV7-9; D: NA; size: NA; J: TRBJ1-4; CDR3: CASSQRRDDEKLFF; DNA: TGTGCCAGCAGCCAGCGGAGGGACGATGAAAAACTGTTTTTT
V: TRBV19; D: TRBD2; size: NA; J: TRBJ2-5; CDR3: CASSDSGRETQYF; DNA: TGTGCCAGTAGTGATAGCGGGAGAGAGACCCAGTACTTC
V: TRBV2; D: TRBD1; size: NA; J: TRBJ1-2; CDR3: CASSDGGGQGYSYTF; DNA: TGTGCCAGCAGTGATGGAGGGGGACAGGGGTATAGCTACACCTTC
V: TRBV5-1; D: NA; size: NA; J: TRBJ2-1; CDR3: CASSLVSGSYNEQFF; DNA: TGCGCCAGCAGCTTGGTGTCAGGGTCCTACAATGAGCAGTTCTTC
V: TRBV6-5; D: NA; size: once; J: TRBJ1-5; CDR3: CASSPGGNQPQHF; DNA: TGTGCCAGCAGTCCGGGGGGGAATCAGCCCCAGCATTTT